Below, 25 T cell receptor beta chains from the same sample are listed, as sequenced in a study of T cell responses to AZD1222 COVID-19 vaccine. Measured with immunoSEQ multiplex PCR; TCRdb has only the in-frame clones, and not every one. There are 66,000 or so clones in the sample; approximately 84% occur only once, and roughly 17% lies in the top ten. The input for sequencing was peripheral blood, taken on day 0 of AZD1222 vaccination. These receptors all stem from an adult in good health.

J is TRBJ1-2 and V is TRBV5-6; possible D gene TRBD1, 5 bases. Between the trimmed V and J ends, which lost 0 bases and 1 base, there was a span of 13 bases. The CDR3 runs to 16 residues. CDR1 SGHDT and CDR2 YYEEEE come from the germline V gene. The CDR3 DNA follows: TGTGCCAGCAGCTTGGAAAGATGGGGGATTAACTATGGCTACACCTTC. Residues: CASSLERWGINYGYTF.

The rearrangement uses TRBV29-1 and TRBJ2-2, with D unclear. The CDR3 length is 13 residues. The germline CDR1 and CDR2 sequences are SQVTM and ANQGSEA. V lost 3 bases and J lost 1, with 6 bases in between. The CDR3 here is CSVDTRNTGELFF. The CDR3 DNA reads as TGCAGCGTTGATACTCGGAACACCGGGGAGCTGTTTTTT.

In DNA, the CDR3 is TGTGCCAGCGCCGGGGGCCCCGACTATGGCTACACCTTC. Its translation is CASAGGPDYGYTF. This chain connects TRBV6-5 to TRBJ1-2, with D perhaps matching TRBD1 (6 bases). The V gene lost 8 bases and the J gene lost 3 bases, with 13 bases spanning the gap. This CDR3 is 13 amino acids long. Germline loops: CDR1 MNHEY, CDR2 SVGAGI.

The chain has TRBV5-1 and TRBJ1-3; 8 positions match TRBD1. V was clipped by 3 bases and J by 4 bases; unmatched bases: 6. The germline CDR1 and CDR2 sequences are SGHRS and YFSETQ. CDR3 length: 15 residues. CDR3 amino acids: CASSSQTGEGNTIYF. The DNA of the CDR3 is TGCGCCAGCAGCTCCCAGACAGGGGAAGGAAACACCATATATTTT. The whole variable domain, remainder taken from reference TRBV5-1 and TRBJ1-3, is KAGVTQTPRYLIKTRGQQVTLSCSPISGHRSVSWYQQTPGQGLQFLFEYFSETQRNKGNFPGRFSGRQFSNSRSEMNVSTLELGDSALYLCASSSQTGEGNTIYFGEGSWLTVV.

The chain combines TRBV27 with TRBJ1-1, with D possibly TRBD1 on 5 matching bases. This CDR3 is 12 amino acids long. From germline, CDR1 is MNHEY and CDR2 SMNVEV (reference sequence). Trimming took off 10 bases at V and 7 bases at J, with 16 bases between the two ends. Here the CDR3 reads CATQPGGGEAFF. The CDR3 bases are TGTGCCACCCAACCGGGTGGGGGTGAAGCTTTCTTT.

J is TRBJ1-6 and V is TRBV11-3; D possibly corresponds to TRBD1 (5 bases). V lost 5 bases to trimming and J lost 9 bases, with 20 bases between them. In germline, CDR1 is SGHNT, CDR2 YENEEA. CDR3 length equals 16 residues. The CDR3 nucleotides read TGTGCCAGCAGCCCCCAGCTGGGGACTGGGATTTCACCCCTCCACTTT. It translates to CASSPQLGTGISPLHF.

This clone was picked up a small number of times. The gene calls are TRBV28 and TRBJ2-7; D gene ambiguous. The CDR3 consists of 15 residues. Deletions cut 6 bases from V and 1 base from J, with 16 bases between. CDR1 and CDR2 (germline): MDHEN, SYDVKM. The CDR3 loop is CASSLPLGRSYEQYF. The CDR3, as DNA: TGTGCCAGCAGCCTCCCGTTGGGTCGATCCTACGAGCAGTACTTC.

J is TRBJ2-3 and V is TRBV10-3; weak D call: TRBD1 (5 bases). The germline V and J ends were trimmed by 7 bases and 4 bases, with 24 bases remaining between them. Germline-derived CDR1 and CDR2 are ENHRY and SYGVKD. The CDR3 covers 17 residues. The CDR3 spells CAIKGQVASLPPDTQYF. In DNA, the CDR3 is TGTGCCATCAAGGGGCAAGTTGCCTCACTTCCCCCAGATACGCAGTATTTT.

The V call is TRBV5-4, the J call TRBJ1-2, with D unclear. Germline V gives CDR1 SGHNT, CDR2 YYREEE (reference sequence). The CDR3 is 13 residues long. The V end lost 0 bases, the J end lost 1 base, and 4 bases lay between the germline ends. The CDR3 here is CASSLDGNYGYTF. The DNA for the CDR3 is TGTGCCAGCAGCTTGGACGGTAACTATGGCTACACCTTC. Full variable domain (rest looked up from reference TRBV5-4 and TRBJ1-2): ETGVTQSPTHLIKTRGQQVTLRCSSQSGHNTVSWYQQALGQGPQFIFQYYREEENGRGNFPPRFSGLQFPNYSSELNVNALELDDSALYLCASSLDGNYGYTFGSGTRLTVV.

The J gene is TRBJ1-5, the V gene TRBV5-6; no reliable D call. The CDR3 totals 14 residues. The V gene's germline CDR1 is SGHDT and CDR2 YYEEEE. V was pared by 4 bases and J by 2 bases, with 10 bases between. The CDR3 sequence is CASSAGRGNQPQHF. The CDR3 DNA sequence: TGTGCCAGCAGCGCCGGGAGGGGCAATCAGCCCCAGCATTTT. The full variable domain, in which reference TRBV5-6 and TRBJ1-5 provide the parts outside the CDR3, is DAGVTQSPTHLIKTRGQQVTLRCSPKSGHDTVSWYQQALGQGPQFIFQYYEEEERQRGNFPDRFSGHQFPNYSSELNVNALLLGDSALYLCASSAGRGNQPQHFGDGTRLSIL.

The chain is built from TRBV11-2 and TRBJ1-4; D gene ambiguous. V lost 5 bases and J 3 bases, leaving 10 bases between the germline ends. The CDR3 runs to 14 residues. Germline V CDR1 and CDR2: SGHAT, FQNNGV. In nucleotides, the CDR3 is TGTGCCAGCAGCAATCTCGGAGCTAATGAAAAACTGTTTTTT. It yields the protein CASSNLGANEKLFF. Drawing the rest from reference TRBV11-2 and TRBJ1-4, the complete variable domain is EAGVAQSPRYKIIEKRQSVAFWCNPISGHATLYWYQQILGQGPKLLIQFQNNGVVDDSQLPKDRFSAERLKGVDSTLKIQPAKLEDSAVYLCASSNLGANEKLFFGSGTQLSVL.

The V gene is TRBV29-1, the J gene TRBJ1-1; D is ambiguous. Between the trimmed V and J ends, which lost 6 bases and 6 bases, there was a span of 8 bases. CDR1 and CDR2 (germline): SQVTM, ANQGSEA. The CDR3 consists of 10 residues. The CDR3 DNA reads TGCAGCGTCAGAAGTTCTGAAGCTTTCTTT. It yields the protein CSVRSSEAFF.

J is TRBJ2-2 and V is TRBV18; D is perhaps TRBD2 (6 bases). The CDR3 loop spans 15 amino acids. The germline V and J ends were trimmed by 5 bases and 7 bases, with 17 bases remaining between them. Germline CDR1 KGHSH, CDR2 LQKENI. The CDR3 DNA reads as TGTGCCAGCTCATCGCAGGCAGGGAGGAGCGGGGAGCTGTTTTTT. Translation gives CASSSQAGRSGELFF.

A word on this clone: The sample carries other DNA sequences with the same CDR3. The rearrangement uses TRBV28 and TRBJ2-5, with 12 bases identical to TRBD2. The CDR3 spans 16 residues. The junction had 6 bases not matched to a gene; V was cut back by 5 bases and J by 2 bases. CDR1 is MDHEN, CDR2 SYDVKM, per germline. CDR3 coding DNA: TGTGCCAGCAGTCTCCCTAGCGGGAGGGCTCAAGAGACCCAGTACTTC. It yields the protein CASSLPSGRAQETQYF.

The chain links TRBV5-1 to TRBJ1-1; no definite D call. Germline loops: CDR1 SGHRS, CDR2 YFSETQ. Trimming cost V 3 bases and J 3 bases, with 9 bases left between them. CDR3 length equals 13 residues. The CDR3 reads CASSYSWDTEAFF. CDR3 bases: TGCGCCAGCAGCTATTCCTGGGACACTGAAGCTTTCTTT.

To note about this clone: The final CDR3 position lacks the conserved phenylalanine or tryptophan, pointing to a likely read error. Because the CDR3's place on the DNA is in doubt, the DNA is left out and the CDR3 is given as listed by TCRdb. The CDR3 sequence: CASSSYRGV. This rearrangement joins TRBV7-9 to TRBJ1-2; the DNA was not used to check the table's D call, TRBD1. The CDR3 spans 9 residues, counting both ends. Germline V CDR1 and CDR2: SEHNR, FQNEAQ (reference sequence).

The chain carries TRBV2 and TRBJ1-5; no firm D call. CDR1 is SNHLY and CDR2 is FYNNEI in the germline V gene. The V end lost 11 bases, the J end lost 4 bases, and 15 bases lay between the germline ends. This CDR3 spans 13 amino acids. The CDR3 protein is CAQQREANQPQHF. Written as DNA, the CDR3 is TGTGCCCAGCAGAGGGAGGCGAATCAGCCCCAGCATTTT.

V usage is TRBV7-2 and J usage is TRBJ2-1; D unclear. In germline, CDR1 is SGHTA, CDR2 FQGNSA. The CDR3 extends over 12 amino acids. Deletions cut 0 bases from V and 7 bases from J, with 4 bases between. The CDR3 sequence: CASSLARNEQFF. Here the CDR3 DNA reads TGTGCCAGCAGCTTAGCGAGGAATGAGCAGTTCTTC.

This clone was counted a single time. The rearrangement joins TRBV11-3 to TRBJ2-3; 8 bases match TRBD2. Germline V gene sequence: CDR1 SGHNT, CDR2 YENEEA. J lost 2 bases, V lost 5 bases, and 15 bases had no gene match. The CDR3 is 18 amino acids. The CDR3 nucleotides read TGTGCCAGCAGCCTAGGGGCGGCGGGGGGCGTAAACACAGATACGCAGTATTTT. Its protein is CASSLGAAGGVNTDTQYF.

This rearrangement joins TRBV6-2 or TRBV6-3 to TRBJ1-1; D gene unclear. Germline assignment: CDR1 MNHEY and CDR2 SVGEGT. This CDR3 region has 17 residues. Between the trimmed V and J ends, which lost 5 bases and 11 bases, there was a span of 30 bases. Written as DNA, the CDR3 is TGTGCCAGCAGTGCCCTCGGAGGGTCCGAAGATGTGGTCTTCGCTTTCTTT. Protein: CASSALGGSEDVVFAFF.

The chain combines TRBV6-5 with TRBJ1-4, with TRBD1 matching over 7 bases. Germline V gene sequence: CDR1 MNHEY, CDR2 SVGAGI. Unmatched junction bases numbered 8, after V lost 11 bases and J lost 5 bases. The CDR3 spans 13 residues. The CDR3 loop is CAAQQQGNEKLFF. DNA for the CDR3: TGTGCCGCCCAACAACAGGGGAATGAAAAACTGTTTTTT.

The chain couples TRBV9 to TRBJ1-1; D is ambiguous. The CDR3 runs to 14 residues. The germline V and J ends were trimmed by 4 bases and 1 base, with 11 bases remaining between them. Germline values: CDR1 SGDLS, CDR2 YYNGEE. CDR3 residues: CASSILRGNTEAFF. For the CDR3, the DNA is TGTGCCAGCAGCATATTACGGGGGAACACTGAAGCTTTCTTT.

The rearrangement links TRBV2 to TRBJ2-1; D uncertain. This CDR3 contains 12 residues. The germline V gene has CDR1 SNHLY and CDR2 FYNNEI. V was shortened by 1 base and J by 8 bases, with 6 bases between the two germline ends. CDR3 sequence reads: CASSEGRDEQFF. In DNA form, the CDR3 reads TGTGCCAGCAGTGAAGGTAGGGATGAGCAGTTCTTC.

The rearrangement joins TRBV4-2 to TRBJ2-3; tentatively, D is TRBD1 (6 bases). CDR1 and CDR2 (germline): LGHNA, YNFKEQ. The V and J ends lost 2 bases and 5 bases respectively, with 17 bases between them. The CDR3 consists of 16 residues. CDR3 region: CASSQRATGFGDTQYF. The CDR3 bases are TGTGCCAGCAGCCAAAGGGCTACAGGGTTCGGAGATACGCAGTATTTT.

The CDR3 nucleotides are TGCGCCAGCAGCTGGGCGACCGGGACAGGCGTGTTCTATGGCTACACCTTC. Translating it yields CASSWATGTGVFYGYTF. This chain joins TRBV5-1 and TRBJ1-2, with TRBD1 identical over 8 bases. With 3 bases clipped from V and 4 bases from J, the junction kept 14 bases outside the gene matches. Germline CDR1 reads SGHRS; CDR2 reads YFSETQ. This CDR3 is 17 amino acids long.